These 2 T cell receptor beta chains were all obtained from the same sample, sequenced in a study of blood T cell repertoires in COVID-19. Sequencing used immunoSEQ multiplex PCR; TCRdb keeps in-frame clones, though not all of them. The sample carries some 250,000 clones, 81% recorded once. Sequenced sample: peripheral blood. The receptors derive from a woman older than 75 with acute or convalescent COVID-19.

The chain joins TRBV11-1 to TRBJ2-1; the D is unclear. From germline, CDR1 is SGHAT and CDR2 FQDESV (reference sequence). The CDR3 runs 15 residues. V dropped 6 bases and J dropped 0 bases, with 12 bases sitting between them. The CDR3 nucleotides are TGTGCCAGCAGAACAGCCGGCAGCTCCTACAATGAGCAGTTCTTC. Translation: CASRTAGSSYNEQFF.

The chain links TRBV5-1 to TRBJ1-2; possibly TRBD1 for D (5 bases). Trimming shortened V by 4 bases and J by 7 bases, and 14 bases separated the two germline ends. Germline V CDR1 and CDR2: SGHRS, YFSETQ. The CDR3 has 13 residues. In DNA, the CDR3 is TGCGCCAGCAGCACTAATCCTGACAGTGGCTACACCTTC. Encoded protein: CASSTNPDSGYTF.